The present TCR beta chain was sequenced within a study of T cells in women clearing cervical HPV infection. The wider study: Controls were women whose single incident HPV16 infection cleared within 12 months without precancer or cancer. Cases' blood sampling followed lesion detection by median around 150 days (90 to 200). General observations from the study: Richness plus V gene abundances separated cases from controls with AUC approximately 0.78.

Genomic DNA, averaging about 1,300 ng per sample, yielded TCR beta CDR3 via immunoSEQ. Sequencing was performed with immunoSEQ multiplex PCR; in TCRdb, only in-frame clones are kept and a portion is missing. The sample totals 45,000 to 55,000 clones. Concerning this clone: Its antigen is unknown. The CDR3 end lies 3 residues beyond the end of the read and is filled in from the germline J gene.

The CDR3 is 18 residues long. CDR1 is MNHNS and CDR2 is SASEGT in the germline V gene. The V end was cut by 2 bases, the J end by 2 bases, with 20 bases between. Sequencing was performed on blood buffy coat. This chain uses TRBV6-1 with TRBJ2-3; D remains ambiguous. This TCR derives from a woman between 18 and 70 years old with a cervical HPV16 infection that either progressed to CIN3+ or cleared (not recorded which). This chain's CDR3 is CASSENLGFRAVTDTQYF. Partial CDR3 DNA: TGTGCCAGCAGTGAAAATCTTGGGTTTAGGGCAGTCACAGATACG.